This T cell receptor beta chain was obtained from a study of blood T cell repertoires in COVID-19. Study as a whole: Sites in the United States, Italy and Spain provided acute and convalescent COVID-19 samples.

How the authors handled the data: Amplification with reference gene primers provided the estimates of nucleated cell counts. Assay: immunoSEQ multiplex PCR; the TCRdb copy retains only in-frame clones and omits some. The V and J calls and clone size are taken from that table; D and trimming were inferred from the DNA. The table has 95,000 to 110,000 clones, about 85% seen once. Sequences were obtained from peripheral blood. This receptor was identified in a man in his fifties in a cohort sampled during active COVID-19.

DNA for the CDR3: TGTGCCAGCAGCTTGGGAGGACCGGGGGAGACCCAGTACTTC. Translating it yields CASSLGGPGETQYF. The V gene is TRBV5-4, the J gene TRBJ2-5, with a possible D match to TRBD2 (5 bases). The germline V and J ends were trimmed by 0 bases and 5 bases, with 11 bases remaining between them. Per the germline V gene, CDR1 is SGHNT and CDR2 is YYREEE (reference sequence). This CDR3 spans 14 amino acids.